What follows are 11 T cell receptor beta chains derived from one specimen sequenced in a study of blood T cell repertoires in COVID-19 (dated by TCRdb to 2020 to 2021). Library preparation was by the immunoSEQ multiplex PCR assay. TCRdb holds this immuneACCESS table with in-frame rearrangements only. Some clones are missing; in checked studies, unresolved V genes explain under half, and the rest has no known cause. The sample includes 50,000 or so clones, with approximately 83% observed a single time. About a sixth of the sample is held by the ten biggest clonotypes. Sequencing was done on a sample of peripheral blood. Receptors were obtained from a man aged 35 to 55 with acute or convalescent COVID-19.

V and J are TRBV19 and TRBJ2-2; D might be TRBD2 (6 bases). Trimming removed 1 base from V and 5 bases from J, with 11 bases in between. CDR1 LNHDA and CDR2 SQIVND come from the germline V gene (reference sequence). The CDR3 sequence is 15 residues long. The CDR3 bases are TGTGCCAGTAGTATAGGAGTCGCGGGGACCGGGGAGCTGTTTTTT. Protein: CASSIGVAGTGELFF. Variable domain in full (rest from reference TRBV19 and TRBJ2-2): DGGITQSPKYLFRKEGQNVTLSCEQNLNHDAMYWYRQDPGQGLRLIYYSQIVNDFQKGDIAEGYSVSREKKESFPLTVTSAQKNPTAFYLCASSIGVAGTGELFFGEGSRLTVL.

This clone was observed a single time. The rearrangement joins TRBV11-2 to TRBJ1-1; 7 bases agree with TRBD1. CDR1 SGHAT and CDR2 FQNNGV come from the germline V gene. The CDR3 spans 18 residues. J lost 0 bases, V lost 1 base, and 11 bases had no gene match. The CDR3 here is CASSLVETGLFMNTEAFF. For the CDR3, the DNA is TGTGCCAGCAGCTTAGTCGAGACAGGGTTATTCATGAACACTGAAGCTTTCTTT.

This rearrangement joins TRBV6-1 to TRBJ2-1, with 12 bases aligning to TRBD2. The trim removed 3 bases at V and 0 bases at J, leaving 0 bases unmatched. Germline loops: CDR1 MNHNS, CDR2 SASEGT. CDR3 length: 16 residues. DNA of the CDR3: TGTGCCAGCAGTGAGACTAGCGGGAGCTCCTACAATGAGCAGTTCTTC. Its translation is CASSETSGSSYNEQFF.

The sample holds one count of this clone. The chain has TRBV28 and TRBJ2-1; D is unclear. CDR3 length: 12 amino acids. Germline assignment: CDR1 MDHEN and CDR2 SYDVKM. Between the trimmed V and J ends, which lost 6 bases and 10 bases, there was a span of 13 bases. The CDR3 region is CASRLPLMEQFF. CDR3 coding DNA: TGTGCCAGCAGACTTCCCCTGATGGAGCAGTTCTTC.

A single count supports this clone. V and J are TRBV5-4 and TRBJ2-5; possible D gene TRBD2, 7 bases. Looked up from germline, CDR1 is SGHNT and CDR2 is YYREEE (reference sequence). Trimming stripped 0 bases from V and 5 bases from J, with 8 bases between. The CDR3 runs to 13 residues. Written as DNA, the CDR3 is TGTGCCAGCAGCTTGGAGGGGGGGGAGACCCAGTACTTC. It is translated as CASSLEGGETQYF.

The chain recombines TRBV11-2 with TRBJ1-1; D is perhaps TRBD1 (5 bases). Trimming removed 6 bases from V and 0 bases from J, with 11 bases in between. Per germline, CDR1 SGHAT and CDR2 FQNNGV. This CDR3 spans 14 amino acids. CDR3 DNA sequence: TGTGCCAGCAGAGGCGACAGCTTGAACACTGAAGCTTTCTTT. It yields the protein CASRGDSLNTEAFF.

V usage is TRBV19 and J usage is TRBJ2-3; D might be TRBD2 (6 bases). V shed 6 bases and J shed 7 bases, with 11 bases lying between them. The CDR3 consists of 12 residues. Germline V gene data show CDR1 as LNHDA and CDR2 as SQIVND (reference sequence). Here the CDR3 DNA reads TGTGCCAGTAGCTCCGGACTAAATACGCAGTATTTT. Protein product: CASSSGLNTQYF.

The V and J genes are TRBV5-4 and TRBJ1-1; possibly TRBD1 for D (6 bases). The CDR3 totals 15 residues. Germline CDR1 reads SGHNT; CDR2 reads YYREEE (reference sequence). With 2 bases removed from V and 1 base from J, the gap between germline ends came to 12 bases. The chain's CDR3 is CASSFRTAQNTEAFF. The CDR3 DNA is TGTGCCAGCAGCTTCAGGACAGCGCAGAACACTGAAGCTTTCTTT. The entire variable domain, with the rest obtained from reference TRBV5-4 and TRBJ1-1, is as follows: ETGVTQSPTHLIKTRGQQVTLRCSSQSGHNTVSWYQQALGQGPQFIFQYYREEENGRGNFPPRFSGLQFPNYSSELNVNALELDDSALYLCASSFRTAQNTEAFFGQGTRLTVV.

The rearrangement uses TRBV6-5 and TRBJ2-2, with TRBD1 matching 7 bases. The trim removed 6 bases at V and 4 bases at J, leaving 5 bases unmatched. CDR3 size: 14 residues. In germline, CDR1 is MNHEY, CDR2 SVGAGI. The CDR3, as DNA: TGTGCCAGCAGGCGACAGGGCCTCACCGGGGAGCTGTTTTTT. Translating it yields CASRRQGLTGELFF.

The rearrangement uses TRBV30 and TRBJ2-6; tentatively, D is TRBD1 (6 bases). The germline CDR1 and CDR2 sequences are GTSNPN and SVGIG (reference sequence). This CDR3 spans 15 amino acids. V was cut by 8 bases and J by 2 bases, with 16 bases left in between. CDR3 sequence: CAGNRVGPGANVLTF. Here the CDR3 DNA reads TGTGCCGGTAACAGGGTAGGGCCTGGGGCCAACGTCCTGACTTTC. The whole variable domain, filled in from reference TRBV30 and TRBJ2-6, reads SQTIHQWPATLVQPVGSPLSLECTVEGTSNPNLYWYRQAAGRGLQLLFYSVGIGQISSEVPQNLSASRPQDRQFILSSKKLLLSDSGFYLCAGNRVGPGANVLTFGAGSRLTVL.

V and J are TRBV11-3 and TRBJ1-2; unclear D gene. Germline V gene data show CDR1 as SGHNT and CDR2 as YENEEA. Trimming stripped 2 bases from V and 0 bases from J, with 13 bases between. The CDR3 length is 16 residues. CDR3 sequence (DNA): TGTGCCAGCAGCTTACTCCGCAACCTAGCTAACTATGGCTACACCTTC. Its protein product is CASSLLRNLANYGYTF. Variable domain in full (rest from reference TRBV11-3 and TRBJ1-2): EAGVVQSPRYKIIEKKQPVAFWCNPISGHNTLYWYLQNLGQGPELLIRYENEEAVDDSQLPKDRFSAERLKGVDSTLKIQPAELGDSAVYLCASSLLRNLANYGYTFGSGTRLTVV.